This paragraph reports one TCR beta chain. What this receptor recognizes is not known. The sample belongs to a study of monozygotic twins with inflammatory bowel disease (dated by TCRdb to the late 2010s). For context, the study as a whole: The full study comprised some 30 monozygotic twin pairs: nine German pairs (four IBD-concordant, five IBD-discordant) and 19 IBD-discordant Danish pairs. The search for disease-associated traits relied mainly on comparing, within discordant pairs, IBD patients with their genetically identical healthy co-twins. Each individual had, on average, about 151 000 unique TCRalpha sequences and 181 000 unique TCRbeta sequences available for analysis. Results and caveats for the whole study, not just this receptor: IBD patients had lower TCRbeta repertoire diversity, measured by the inverse Simpson index, than their healthy co-twins. Fewer clonotypes were shared with other individuals by IBD patients than by healthy twins, most markedly in patients showing signs of disease activity. The analysis was unable to tell different T cell subtypes apart. No single strong signal or clonotype linked to IBD turned up in the results, so the idea that one exists was not supported. Background noise and inter-individual variability may have been introduced into the repertoires by the differing immunosuppressive treatments among patients. Concordant and discordant twins showed no difference in repertoire similarity, possibly because of limited statistical power.

An approximately 2.6 ml peripheral blood sample was drawn into PAXgene tubes per donor and stored at -80°C. Without any T cell sorting, total RNA was extracted from whole blood using the PAXgene blood miRNA kit on an automated QIAcube. Peripheral blood from monozygotic twin pairs who were concordant or discordant for inflammatory bowel disease underwent deep TCRalpha and TCRbeta repertoire profiling using unique molecular barcoding. Smoking habits were recorded for all twin pairs, and each individual was classified as a current, former or never smoker. Libraries were built with 5' RACE. For each TCR library, roughly 3,600 ng of total RNA was used. For each sample, cDNA synthesis was carried out in eight separate reactions using SMARTScribe reverse transcriptase. During cDNA synthesis, template switching was used to introduce unique molecular identifiers that contained a 6-nucleotide sample barcode. TCRalpha and TCRbeta cDNA was amplified by two nested PCRs of 16 and 9 cycles, with bead purification after each PCR. Before amplification, the cDNA was treated with uracil DNA-glycosylase and purified using the QIAquick PCR purification kit. The second PCR added Illumina TruSeq-compatible adapters along with sample-specific barcodes. TapeStation and Qubit were used to check library quality and concentration, and around 4.5 ng of each library went into the pool. Pooled libraries were sequenced on an Illumina HiSeq2500 single-index Rapid Run with 2 x 100 bp reads and custom sequencing primers. Per the authors' processing: MiGEC version 1.2.6 was used for UMI-based consensus assembly, which corrected PCR and sequencing errors. V(D)J alignment, clonotype assembly and CDR3 extraction were performed with MiXCR version 2.1.1. To normalise gene usage, clonotype sharing and MAIT/NKT TCR abundance, the top 1000, 10 000 and 20 000 clonotypes in each sample were analysed. After downsampling to 27 000 UMIs, diversity was calculated as the inverse Simpson index using the vegan R package. Statistical testing used paired Mann-Whitney U tests on the discordant twin pairs and applied Benjamini-Hochberg correction for multiple testing. Following reprocessing of the reads by TCRdb, the data hold one row per CDR3 protein sequence and no DNA is available. The V and J calls, along with clone size, are taken from TCRdb and not from the paper's own processing. The table held for this sample gives some 170,000 distinct CDR3 sequences. Roughly 7.4% of the sample comes from the top ten.

The CDR3 measures 13 amino acids from cysteine to phenylalanine. DNA for this receptor is not on file. CDR1 and CDR2 are drawn from the germline V gene (reference sequence): LGHDT, YNNKEL. This chain is built from TRBV3-1 and TRBJ1-5; TCRdb proposes TRBD1, but this gene call is untestable without DNA. This clonotype was obtained from a human donor with ulcerative colitis or Crohn's disease, or a healthy co-twin of an affected twin (not recorded which). Sequencing was carried out using blood. The CDR3 reads CASSPGQNQPQHF.